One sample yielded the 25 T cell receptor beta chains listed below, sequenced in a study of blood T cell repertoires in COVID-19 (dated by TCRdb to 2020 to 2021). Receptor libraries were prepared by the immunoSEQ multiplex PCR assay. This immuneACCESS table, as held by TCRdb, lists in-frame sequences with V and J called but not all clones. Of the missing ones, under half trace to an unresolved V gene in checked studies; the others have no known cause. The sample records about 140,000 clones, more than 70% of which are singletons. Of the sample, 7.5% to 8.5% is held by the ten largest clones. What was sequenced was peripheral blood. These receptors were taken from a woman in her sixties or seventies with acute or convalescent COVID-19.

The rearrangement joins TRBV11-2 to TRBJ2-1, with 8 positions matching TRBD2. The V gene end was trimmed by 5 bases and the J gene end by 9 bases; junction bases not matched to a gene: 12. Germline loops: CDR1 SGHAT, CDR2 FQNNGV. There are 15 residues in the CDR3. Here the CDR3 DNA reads TGTGCCAGCAGCCCCAGGTTTGCGGGGGGTTTTGAGCAGTTCTTC. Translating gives CASSPRFAGGFEQFF.

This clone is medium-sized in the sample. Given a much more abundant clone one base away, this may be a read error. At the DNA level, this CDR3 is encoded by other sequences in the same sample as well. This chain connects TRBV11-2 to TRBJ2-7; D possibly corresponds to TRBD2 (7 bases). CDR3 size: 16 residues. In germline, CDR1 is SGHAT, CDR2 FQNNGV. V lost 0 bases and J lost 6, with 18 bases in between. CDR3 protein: CASSLDGGAGGGEQYF. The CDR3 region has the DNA TGTGCCAGCAGCTTAGATGGGGGGGCAGGAGGGGGCGAGCAGTACTTC. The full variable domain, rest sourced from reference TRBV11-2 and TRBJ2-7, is EAGVAQSPRYKIIEKRQSVAFWCNPISGHATLYWYQQILGQGPKLLIQFQNNGVVDDSQLPKDRFSAERLKGVDSTLKIQPAKLEDSAVYLCASSLDGGAGGGEQYFGPGTRLTVT.

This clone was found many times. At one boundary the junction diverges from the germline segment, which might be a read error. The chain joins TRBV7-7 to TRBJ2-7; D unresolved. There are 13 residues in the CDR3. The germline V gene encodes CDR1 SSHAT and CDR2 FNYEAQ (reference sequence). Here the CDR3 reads CASSLEPGYEQYF. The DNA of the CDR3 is TGTGCTAGCAGCTTAGAACCAGGCTACGAGCAGTACTTC.

CDR3 sequence: CASGNRGLTGELFF. The CDR3 DNA is TGTGCCAGTGGCAACAGGGGGCTGACCGGGGAGCTGTTTTTT. The V and J genes are TRBV19 and TRBJ2-2, with 9 bases aligning to TRBD1. The CDR3 has 14 residues. V lost 8 bases, J lost 5 bases, and 6 bases stayed unmatched. Looked up from germline, CDR1 is LNHDA and CDR2 is SQIVND (reference sequence).

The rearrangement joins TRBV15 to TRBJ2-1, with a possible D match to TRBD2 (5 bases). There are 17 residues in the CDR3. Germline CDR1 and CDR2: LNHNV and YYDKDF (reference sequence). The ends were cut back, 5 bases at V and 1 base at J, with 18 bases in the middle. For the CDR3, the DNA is TGTGCCACCAGCGGAGGTATAAGTAGCCAATCCTACAATGAGCAGTTCTTC. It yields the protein CATSGGISSQSYNEQFF.

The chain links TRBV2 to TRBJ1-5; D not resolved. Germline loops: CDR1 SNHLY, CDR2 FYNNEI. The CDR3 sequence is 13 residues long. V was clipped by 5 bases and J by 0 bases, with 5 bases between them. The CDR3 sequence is CASSSNSNQPQHF. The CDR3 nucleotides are TGTGCCAGCAGTTCAAATAGCAATCAGCCCCAGCATTTT.

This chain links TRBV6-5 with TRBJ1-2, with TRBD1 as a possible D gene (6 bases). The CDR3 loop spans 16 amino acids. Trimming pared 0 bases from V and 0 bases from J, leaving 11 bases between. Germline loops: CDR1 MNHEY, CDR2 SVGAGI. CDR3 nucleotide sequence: TGTGCCAGCAGTTACTCGCGGACAGCCACTAACTATGGCTACACCTTC. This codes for CASSYSRTATNYGYTF.

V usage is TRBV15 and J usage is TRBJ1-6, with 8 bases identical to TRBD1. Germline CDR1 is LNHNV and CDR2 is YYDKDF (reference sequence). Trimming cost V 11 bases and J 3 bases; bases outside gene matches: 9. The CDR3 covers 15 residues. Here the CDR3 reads CASGTGEVYNSPLHF. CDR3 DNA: TGTGCCTCGGGGACAGGAGAGGTCTATAATTCACCCCTCCACTTT. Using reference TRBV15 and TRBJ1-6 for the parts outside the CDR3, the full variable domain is DAMVIQNPRYQVTQFGKPVTLSCSQTLNHNVMYWYQQKSSQAPKLLFHYYDKDFNNEADTPDNFQSRRPNTSFCFLDIRSPGLGDTAMYLCASGTGEVYNSPLHFGNGTRLTVT.

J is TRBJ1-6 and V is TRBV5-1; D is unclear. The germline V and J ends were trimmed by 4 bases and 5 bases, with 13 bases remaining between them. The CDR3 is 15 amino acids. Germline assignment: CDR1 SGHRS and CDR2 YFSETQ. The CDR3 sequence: CASSPVRGNNSPLHF. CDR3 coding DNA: TGCGCCAGCAGCCCCGTAAGAGGAAATAATTCACCCCTCCACTTT.

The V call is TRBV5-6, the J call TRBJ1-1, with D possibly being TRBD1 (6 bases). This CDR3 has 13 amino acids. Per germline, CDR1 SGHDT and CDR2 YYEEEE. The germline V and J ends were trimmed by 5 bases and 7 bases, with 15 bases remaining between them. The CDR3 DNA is TGTGCCAGCAGGCTCTGGGGGACAAGTGAAGCTTTCTTT. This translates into CASRLWGTSEAFF.

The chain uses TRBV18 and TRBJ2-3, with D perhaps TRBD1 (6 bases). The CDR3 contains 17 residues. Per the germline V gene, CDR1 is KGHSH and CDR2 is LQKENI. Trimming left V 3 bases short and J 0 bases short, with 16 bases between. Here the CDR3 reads CASSPRQGLISTDTQYF. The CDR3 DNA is TGTGCCAGCTCACCTCGGCAGGGGTTGATTAGCACAGATACGCAGTATTTT.

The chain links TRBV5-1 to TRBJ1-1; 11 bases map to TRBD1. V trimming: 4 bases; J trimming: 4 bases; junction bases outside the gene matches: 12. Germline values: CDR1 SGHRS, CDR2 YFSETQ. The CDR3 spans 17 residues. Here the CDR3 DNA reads TGCGCCAGCAGCCCTGGCTTAGGGACAGGGGGGTTCACTGAAGCTTTCTTT. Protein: CASSPGLGTGGFTEAFF.

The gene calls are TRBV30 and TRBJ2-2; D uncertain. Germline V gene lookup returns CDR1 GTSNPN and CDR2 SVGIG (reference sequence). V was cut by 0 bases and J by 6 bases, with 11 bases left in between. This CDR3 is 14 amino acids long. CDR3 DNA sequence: TGTGCCTGGAGTGTACGCGTCTCTTCCGGGGAGCTGTTTTTT. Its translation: CAWSVRVSSGELFF.

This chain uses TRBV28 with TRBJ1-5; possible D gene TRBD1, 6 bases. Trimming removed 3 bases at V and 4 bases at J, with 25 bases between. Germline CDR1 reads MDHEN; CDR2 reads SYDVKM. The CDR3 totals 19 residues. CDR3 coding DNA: TGTGCCAGCAGTTTTTCATACACAACTGACAGGATTTATAATCAGCCCCAGCATTTT. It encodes CASSFSYTTDRIYNQPQHF.

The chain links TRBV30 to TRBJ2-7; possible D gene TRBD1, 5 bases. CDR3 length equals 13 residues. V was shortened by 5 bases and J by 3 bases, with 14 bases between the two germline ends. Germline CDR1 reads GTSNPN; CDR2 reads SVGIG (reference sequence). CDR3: CAWAKTASYEQYF. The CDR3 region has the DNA TGTGCCTGGGCTAAGACAGCCAGCTACGAGCAGTACTTC. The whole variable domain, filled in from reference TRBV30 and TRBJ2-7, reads SQTIHQWPATLVQPVGSPLSLECTVEGTSNPNLYWYRQAAGRGLQLLFYSVGIGQISSEVPQNLSASRPQDRQFILSSKKLLLSDSGFYLCAWAKTASYEQYFGPGTRLTVT.

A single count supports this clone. The CDR3 protein is CASRFLGEVVNQPQHF. CDR3 bases: TGTGCCAGCAGATTCTTGGGGGAGGTAGTCAATCAGCCCCAGCATTTT. The V call is TRBV21-1, the J call TRBJ1-5. TRBV21-1 is assigned pseudogene status. The CDR3 length is 16 residues.

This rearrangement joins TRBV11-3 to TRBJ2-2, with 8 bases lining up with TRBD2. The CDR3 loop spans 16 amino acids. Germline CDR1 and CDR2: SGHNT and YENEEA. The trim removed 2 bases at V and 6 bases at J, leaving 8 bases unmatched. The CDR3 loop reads CASSLQGTSVAGELFF. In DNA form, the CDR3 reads TGTGCCAGCAGCTTACAGGGGACTAGTGTAGCCGGGGAGCTGTTTTTT.

The CDR3 loop reads CASSPTTGGNQPQHF. The DNA of the CDR3 is TGTGCCAGCAGCCCTACCACAGGGGGCAATCAGCCCCAGCATTTT. The chain recombines TRBV3-1 (or the pseudogene TRBV3-2) with TRBJ1-5, with 7 bases that match TRBD1. The V and J ends lost 4 bases and 2 bases, in that order; junction bases with no gene match: 5. CDR1 is LGHDT and CDR2 is YNNKEL in the germline V gene (reference sequence). CDR3 length: 15 amino acids.

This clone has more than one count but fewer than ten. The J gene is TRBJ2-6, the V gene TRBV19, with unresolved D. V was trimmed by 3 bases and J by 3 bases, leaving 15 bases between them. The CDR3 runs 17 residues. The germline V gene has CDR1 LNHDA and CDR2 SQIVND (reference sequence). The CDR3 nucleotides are TGTGCCAGTAGTATGGCGGCCTATAATCGTGGGGCCAACGTCCTGACTTTC. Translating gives CASSMAAYNRGANVLTF.

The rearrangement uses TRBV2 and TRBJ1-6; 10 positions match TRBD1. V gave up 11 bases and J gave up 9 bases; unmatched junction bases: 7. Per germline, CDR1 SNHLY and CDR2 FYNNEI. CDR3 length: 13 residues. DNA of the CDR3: TGTGCCGGACAGGGGGAGGTGGGTTCACCCCTCCACTTT. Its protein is CAGQGEVGSPLHF. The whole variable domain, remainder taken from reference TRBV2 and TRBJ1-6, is EPEVTQTPSHQVTQMGQEVILRCVPISNHLYFYWYRQILGQKVEFLVSFYNNEISEKSEIFDDQFSVERPDGSNFTLKIRSTKLEDSAMYFCAGQGEVGSPLHFGNGTRLTVT.

The CDR3 nucleotides read TGTGCCAGCACTTCAGGGGTCTACGAGCAGTACTTC. This translates into CASTSGVYEQYF. The V gene is TRBV6-5, the J gene TRBJ2-7, with D perhaps matching TRBD1 (6 bases). The CDR3 is 12 residues long. CDR1 is MNHEY, CDR2 SVGAGI, per germline. V lost 7 bases to trimming and J lost 3 bases, with 10 bases between them.

CDR3 nucleotides: TGTGCCAGCAGTTTTAGGCGCGGGGCCCTAAGGTTCTTC. This sequence encodes CASSFRRGALRFF. The chain carries TRBV12-3 or TRBV12-4 and TRBJ2-1, with D tentatively TRBD2 (6 bases). This CDR3 has 13 amino acids. V dropped 3 bases and J dropped 15 bases, with 18 bases sitting between them.

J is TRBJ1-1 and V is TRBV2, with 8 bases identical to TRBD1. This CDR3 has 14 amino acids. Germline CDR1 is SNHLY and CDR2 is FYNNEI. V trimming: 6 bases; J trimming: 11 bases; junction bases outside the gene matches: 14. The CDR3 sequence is CASSQRQGLDAAFF. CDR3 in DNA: TGTGCCAGCAGCCAACGACAGGGGCTAGACGCGGCTTTCTTT. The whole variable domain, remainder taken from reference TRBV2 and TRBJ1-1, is EPEVTQTPSHQVTQMGQEVILRCVPISNHLYFYWYRQILGQKVEFLVSFYNNEISEKSEIFDDQFSVERPDGSNFTLKIRSTKLEDSAMYFCASSQRQGLDAAFFGQGTRLTVV.

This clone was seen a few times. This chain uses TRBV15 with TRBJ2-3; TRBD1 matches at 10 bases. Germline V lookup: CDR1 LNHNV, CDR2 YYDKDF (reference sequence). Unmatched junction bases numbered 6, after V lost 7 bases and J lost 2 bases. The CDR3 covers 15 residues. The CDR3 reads CATKTGTGATDTQYF. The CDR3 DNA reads TGTGCCACCAAAACCGGGACAGGGGCCACAGATACGCAGTATTTT.

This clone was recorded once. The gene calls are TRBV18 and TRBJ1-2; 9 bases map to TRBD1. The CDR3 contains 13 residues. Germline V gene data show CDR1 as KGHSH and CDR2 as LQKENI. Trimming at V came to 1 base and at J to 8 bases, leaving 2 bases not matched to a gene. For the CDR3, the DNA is TGTGCCAGCTCACCACGGACAGGGGAAGGCTACACCTTC. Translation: CASSPRTGEGYTF.